The rows below give T cell receptor beta chains drawn from one sample of a study of shared T cell receptors in the human thymus. Here immunoSEQ multiplex PCR was the method, and the copy in TCRdb shows in-frame clones only, minus some. The sample contains roughly 410,000 clones, 85% to 95% of which appear only once. Sequenced: thymocytes. The receptors stem from a human donor. CDR3s include the opening cysteine and the closing phenylalanine or tryptophan. D genes are given only for firm matches. Part of the rows lack a size; the others show once, few, many or a class for expanded clones.

TRBJ1-5 | TRBV6-6 | . | . | CASALGSNSNQPQHF | TGTGCCAGCGCTTTAGGCTCGAATAGCAATCAGCCCCAGCATTTT
TRBJ2-3 | TRBV5-4 | . | . | CASSSHRAKDTQYF | TGTGCCAGCAGCTCTCACCGGGCTAAAGATACGCAGTATTTT
TRBJ2-3 | TRBV27 | . | TRBD2 | CASSPLKIAGGTTDTQYF | TGTGCCAGCAGTCCACTCAAAATAGCGGGAGGGACCACAGATACGCAGTATTTT
TRBJ2-3 | TRBV5-3 | . | TRBD2 | CARSSPSSGGEDTQYF | TGTGCCAGAAGCTCTCCCTCTAGCGGCGGGGAAGATACGCAGTATTTT
TRBJ1-4 | TRBV29-1 | . | . | CSVEEDEKLFF | TGCAGCGTTGAAGAGGATGAAAAACTGTTTTTT
TRBJ1-5 | TRBV4-1 | . | . | CASSADGGGPQHF | TGCGCCAGCAGCGCGGACGGGGGAGGACCCCAGCATTTT
TRBJ1-5 | TRBV2 | . | . | CASSEAVQNQPQHF | TGTGCCAGCAGTGAAGCCGTACAGAATCAGCCCCAGCATTTT
TRBJ2-7 | TRBV11-2 | . | TRBD2 | CASSFRLAGGREQYF | TGTGCCAGCAGCTTCCGACTAGCGGGAGGTCGCGAGCAGTACTTC
TRBJ2-4 | TRBV4-2 | . | TRBD2 | CASSQERGLAGVITKNIQYF | TGTGCCAGCAGCCAAGAACGGGGACTAGCGGGAGTAATAACCAAAAACATTCAGTACTTC
TRBJ2-5 | TRBV20-1 | . | . | CSATDLLNEYF | TGCAGTGCCACGGACTTACTTAACGAGTACTTC
TRBJ2-7 | TRBV5-1 | . | TRBD1 | CASSLGRGQGAYEQYF | TGCGCCAGCAGCTTGGGGCGGGGACAGGGGGCATACGAGCAGTACTTC
TRBJ2-1 | TRBV4-2 | . | . | CASSQQVPSPHNEQFF | TGTGCCAGCAGCCAACAGGTACCTAGTCCCCACAATGAGCAGTTCTTC
TRBJ1-2 | TRBV28 | . | TRBD1 | CASSLWTGTGKYYGYTF | TGTGCCAGCAGTTTATGGACCGGGACAGGGAAATATTATGGCTACACCTTC
TRBJ2-3 | TRBV4-1 | . | TRBD2 | CASSQNTSGRANSSTDTQYF | TGCGCCAGCAGCCAAAATACTAGCGGGAGGGCCAACAGTAGCACAGATACGCAGTATTTT
TRBJ2-7 | TRBV28 | . | TRBD1 | CASSSEGQGPGEQYF | TGTGCCAGCAGTTCCGAGGGACAGGGACCCGGCGAGCAGTACTTC
TRBJ2-7 | TRBV7-6 | . | TRBD2 | CASSLHLAGGHYEQYF | TGTGCCAGCAGCTTACACCTAGCGGGAGGGCACTACGAGCAGTACTTC
TRBJ2-3 | TRBV10-2 | once | TRBD2 | CASSQQSHRLAGTLYTDTQYF | TGCGCCAGCAGTCAGCAGTCCCATCGACTAGCGGGGACCCTTTACACAGATACGCAGTATTTT
TRBJ2-3 | TRBV5-1 | . | . | CASSLLWTRHTDTQYF | TGCGCCAGCAGCTTGTTGTGGACCCGCCACACAGATACGCAGTATTTT